This T cell receptor (beta chain) was profiled in a study of OX40 agonist ivuxolimab in advanced cancers. Regarding the study as a whole: CD4+ and CD8+ T cells in blood underwent clonal expansion by week 6 at 0.1 to 3.0 mg/kg.

TCRdb's copy holds only in-frame clones and misses some; the assay was immunoSEQ multiplex PCR. The sample lists 50,000 or so clones, roughly 93% seen once, with about 24% in the top ten. A word on this clone: Its antigen is not identified.

CDR1 and CDR2 from the germline V gene are SGHAT and FQDESV (reference sequence). After removal of 4 bases from V and 2 bases from J, the junction contained 2 bases not matched to a gene. This CDR3 has 14 amino acids. The material sequenced was CD4+ or CD8+ T cells sorted from blood, taken in a trial of the OX40 agonist ivuxolimab. The chain links TRBV11-1 to TRBJ2-7; 10 bases map to TRBD1. The TCR was taken from an adult with an advanced solid tumor such as melanoma, head and neck, liver or kidney cancer. CDR3 in DNA: TGTGCCAGCAGCTGGACAGGGGGGCCCTACGAGCAGTACTTC. Translated: CASSWTGGPYEQYF.